Presented here are 26 T cell receptor beta chains from one specimen sequenced in a study of healthy donors' naive CD4 and CD8 T cells. TCR libraries were built from about 500 ng of total RNA by linear amplification. In TCRdb, the reads were re-called with MiXCR into one record per CDR3 protein. The sample holds approximately 200,000 distinct CDR3 sequences, 65% to 75% seen once. Input material: naive CD4+ and CD8+ T cells sorted from blood, pooled from several donors. Receptor source: a pool of human donors in good health; the sample pools cells from several healthy donors.

With respect to this clonotype: At one end the junction does not follow the germline gene, possibly because of a read error. The J gene is TRBJ2-3, the V gene TRBV29-1; 9 bases map to TRBD1. The germline gives CDR1 SQVTM, CDR2 ANQGSEA. The CDR3 contains 15 residues. The CDR3 bases are TGCGGCGTTGAGGGGACAGGGAAGGGCACAGATACGCAGTATTTT. Translation gives CGVEGTGKGTDTQYF.

This clonotype was seen more than once but under ten times. The chain is built from TRBV29-1 and TRBJ2-1; 9 bases agree with TRBD2. Looked up from germline, CDR1 is SQVTM and CDR2 is ANQGSEA. The V and J ends lost 2 bases and 10 bases, in that order; junction bases with no gene match: 9. This CDR3 is built from 14 residues. The DNA for the CDR3 is TGCAGCGTTGAATCCAGCGGGAGGCCCAGGGAGCAGTTCTTC. It specifies CSVESSGRPREQFF.

The CDR3 DNA sequence: TGTGCCAGCAGTTTCACAGGGGGAGTGGCATACAATGAGCAGTTCTTC. Amino acid sequence: CASSFTGGVAYNEQFF. The chain joins TRBV27 to TRBJ2-1; the match to TRBD1 covers 8 bases. Germline V CDR1 and CDR2: MNHEY, SMNVEV (reference sequence). The ends lost 3 bases at V and 4 bases at J; junction bases unmatched: 8. This CDR3 has 16 amino acids.

This clonotype appeared a single time. V is TRBV11-2 and J is TRBJ2-2, with 8 bases lining up with TRBD1. This CDR3 has 15 residues. Germline lookup yields CDR1 SGHAT and CDR2 FQNNGV. V lost 5 bases, J lost 4 bases, and 6 bases stayed unmatched. CDR3 coding DNA: TGTGCCAGCAGCCCGCCGACAGGGGCCACCGGGGAGCTGTTTTTT. This translates into CASSPPTGATGELFF.

This rearrangement joins TRBV6-5 to TRBJ2-5; 7 positions agree with TRBD1. This CDR3 comprises 14 residues. Trimming at V came to 0 bases and at J to 3 bases, leaving 1 base not matched to a gene. Germline V gene lookup returns CDR1 MNHEY and CDR2 SVGAGI. DNA of the CDR3: TGTGCCAGCAGTTACTCTGACAGGGAAGAGACCCAGTACTTC. Its translation: CASSYSDREETQYF.

The chain joins TRBV29-1 to TRBJ2-3; 7 bases match TRBD1. The CDR3 has 14 amino acids. CDR1 and CDR2 (germline): SQVTM, ANQGSEA. V was clipped by 8 bases and J by 6 bases; unmatched bases: 14. CDR3 sequence reads: CSSWMGQFVDTQYF. The CDR3 region has the DNA TGCAGCTCCTGGATGGGACAGTTCGTGGATACGCAGTATTTT.

The chain joins TRBV19 to TRBJ1-1, with unresolved D. Germline CDR1 LNHDA, CDR2 SQIVND (reference sequence). V lost 3 bases and J 0 bases, leaving 17 bases between the germline ends. This CDR3 comprises 17 residues. The CDR3 region is CASSIIGTATMNTEAFF. The DNA of the CDR3 is TGTGCCAGTAGTATTATTGGTACCGCAACCATGAACACTGAAGCTTTCTTT.

This chain joins TRBV6-2 or TRBV6-3 and TRBJ2-1; unclear D gene. The germline V gene encodes CDR1 MNHEY and CDR2 SVGEGT. V was shortened by 2 bases and J by 7 bases, with 6 bases between the two germline ends. The CDR3 consists of 12 residues. The CDR3 nucleotides are TGTGCCAGCAGTTACCCGTGGAATGAGCAGTTCTTC. It translates to CASSYPWNEQFF.

The sample holds one count of this clonotype. The chain is built from TRBV14 and TRBJ2-1; D may be TRBD2 (5 bases). Germline V gene sequence: CDR1 SGHDN, CDR2 FVKESK. The CDR3 has 15 residues. V dropped 3 bases and J dropped 0 bases, with 9 bases sitting between them. This CDR3 reads CASSHSELSYNEQFF. The DNA of the CDR3 is TGTGCCAGCAGCCATAGCGAGCTCTCCTACAATGAGCAGTTCTTC.

The chain combines TRBV29-1 with TRBJ1-1; perhaps TRBD1 as D (6 bases). V dropped 5 bases and J dropped 0 bases, with 10 bases sitting between them. The CDR3 sequence is 13 residues long. CDR1 is SQVTM, CDR2 ANQGSEA, per germline. The CDR3 bases are TGCAGCGTTCAGGGGAGGATGAACACTGAAGCTTTCTTT. It codes for CSVQGRMNTEAFF.

The chain recombines TRBV20-1 with TRBJ2-1; D gene ambiguous. From germline, CDR1 is DFQATT and CDR2 SNEGSKA (reference sequence). Trimming left V 1 base short and J 3 bases short, with 13 bases between. CDR3 size: 15 residues. CDR3 loop: CSARVLRPLYNEQFF. CDR3 in DNA: TGCAGTGCTAGAGTGTTACGCCCCCTCTACAATGAGCAGTTCTTC.

This chain uses TRBV10-3 with TRBJ2-3, with D hard to call. This CDR3 has 15 amino acids. Germline V gene lookup returns CDR1 ENHRY and CDR2 SYGVKD. Trimming took off 2 bases at V and 2 bases at J, with 11 bases between the two ends. CDR3 sequence: CAISEAGLVTDTQYF. CDR3 bases: TGTGCCATCAGTGAGGCCGGCCTGGTCACAGATACGCAGTATTTT.

The chain couples TRBV11-2 to TRBJ2-7; D possibly matches TRBD1 or TRBD2 (5 bases each). The CDR3 is made up of 11 amino acids. Per the germline V gene, CDR1 is SGHAT and CDR2 is FQNNGV. CDR3 sequence: CASWGSHEQYF. CDR3 sequence (DNA): TGTGCTTCGTGGGGGTCCCACGAGCAGTACTTC.

A single count supports this clonotype. The chain couples TRBV5-4 to TRBJ2-1; D may be TRBD2 (5 bases). CDR1 and CDR2 from the germline V gene are SGHNT and YYREEE (reference sequence). The V gene lost 5 bases and the J gene lost 8 bases, with 23 bases spanning the gap. The CDR3 has 16 amino acids. The CDR3 DNA sequence: TGTGCCAGCAGATATTCCGGGATCTCAATCGACCATGAGCAGTTCTTC. It translates to CASRYSGISIDHEQFF.

The V gene is TRBV6-6, the J gene TRBJ1-1; TRBD1 might be the D (5 bases). CDR1 is MNHNY, CDR2 SVGAGI, per germline (reference sequence). V lost 6 bases and J lost 5, with 13 bases in between. The CDR3 covers 13 residues. CDR3 sequence reads: CASRLQDSTEAFF. The CDR3 region has the DNA TGTGCCAGCAGACTCCAAGACAGTACTGAAGCTTTCTTT.

V and J are TRBV27 and TRBJ1-1, with TRBD1 matching over 7 bases. Germline-derived CDR1 and CDR2 are MNHEY and SMNVEV (reference sequence). The CDR3 loop spans 14 amino acids. Unmatched junction bases numbered 7, after V lost 4 bases and J lost 5 bases. The CDR3 here is CASSSGTVATEAFF. The CDR3 DNA is TGTGCCAGCAGTTCCGGGACAGTTGCTACTGAAGCTTTCTTT.

The CDR3 loop reads CASSDWDTQYF. The DNA of the CDR3 is TGTGCCAGTAGTGACTGGGATACGCAGTATTTT. The rearrangement joins TRBV19 to TRBJ2-3; D remains unclear. V was shortened by 5 bases and J by 6 bases, with 6 bases between the two germline ends. Germline CDR1 and CDR2: LNHDA and SQIVND (reference sequence). The CDR3 is 11 amino acids.

This clonotype came up a few times. The chain employs TRBV29-1 and TRBJ2-3; 12 bases line up with TRBD2. Germline CDR1 is SQVTM and CDR2 is ANQGSEA. The CDR3 has 14 residues. Trimming took 6 bases from V and 3 from J; bases not matched to a gene: 4. CDR3 protein: CSVRGLAGTDTQYF. In DNA form, the CDR3 reads TGCAGCGTCAGGGGACTAGCGGGTACAGATACGCAGTATTTT.

This sequence joins TRBV5-5 and TRBJ2-7, with 8 bases lining up with TRBD2. V dropped 4 bases and J dropped 3; count of bases not matched to a gene: 6. This CDR3 comprises 14 residues. In germline, CDR1 is SGHKS, CDR2 YYEKEE (reference sequence). CDR3 amino acids: CASSPGLDFYEQYF. Written as DNA, the CDR3 is TGTGCCAGCAGCCCGGGACTAGATTTCTACGAGCAGTACTTC. The full variable domain, its missing parts supplied by reference TRBV5-5 and TRBJ2-7, is DAGVTQSPTHLIKTRGQQVTLRCSPISGHKSVSWYQQVLGQGPQFIFQYYEKEERGRGNFPDRFSARQFPNYSSELNVNALLLGDSALYLCASSPGLDFYEQYFGPGTRLTVT.

This clonotype has just a few counts. The junction departs from germline at one end; a sequencing error may be responsible. The chain carries TRBV29-1 and TRBJ2-7; no reliable D call. This CDR3 spans 9 amino acids. Germline V gene data show CDR1 as SQVTM and CDR2 as ANQGSEA. The CDR3 loop is CHDRYEQYF. CDR3 in DNA: TGTCACGATAGATACGAGCAGTACTTC.

This clonotype has a single count. The CDR3 loop is CATRGRASYGTDTQYF. The DNA for the CDR3 is TGTGCCACCAGGGGGAGGGCCTCCTACGGCACAGATACGCAGTATTTT. This chain connects TRBV24-1 to TRBJ2-3, with 7 bases identical to TRBD2. Trimming took 7 bases from V and 1 from J; bases not matched to a gene: 10. The length of the CDR3 is 16 residues. In germline, CDR1 is KGHDR, CDR2 SFDVKD.

The CDR3 spells CASSFGTGGMETQYF. CDR3 sequence (DNA): TGTGCCAGCAGCTTCGGCACCGGAGGAATGGAGACCCAGTACTTC. This rearrangement joins TRBV5-4 to TRBJ2-5; D might be TRBD2 (5 bases). The CDR3 has 15 residues. Germline V lookup: CDR1 SGHNT, CDR2 YYREEE (reference sequence). The V end lost 2 bases, the J end lost 5 bases, and 16 bases lay between the germline ends.

The chain couples TRBV12-3 or TRBV12-4 to TRBJ1-1, with a tentative D call TRBD1 (5 bases). The CDR3 consists of 13 residues. V lost 3 bases, J lost 7 bases, and 12 bases lay in between. The CDR3 sequence is CASSFGREGEAFF. In DNA, the CDR3 is TGTGCCAGCAGTTTTGGCAGGGAGGGTGAAGCTTTCTTT.

J is TRBJ2-7 and V is TRBV15; D may be TRBD2 (5 bases). This CDR3 comprises 15 residues. CDR1 and CDR2 from the germline V gene are LNHNV and YYDKDF (reference sequence). V was clipped by 4 bases and J by 2 bases, with 15 bases between them. The CDR3 DNA reads as TGTGCCACCAGCACAGCACGGTTCGGGGCCTACGAGCAGTACTTC. This translates into CATSTARFGAYEQYF.

The chain links TRBV4-3 to TRBJ2-7, with 9 bases fitting TRBD1. The junction had 4 bases not matched to a gene; V was cut back by 1 base and J by 0 bases. CDR3 size: 16 residues. Germline V gives CDR1 LGHNA, CDR2 YSLEER. The DNA for the CDR3 is TGCGCCAGCAGCCAAGGTGGGACAGGGAGCTCCTACGAGCAGTACTTC. This sequence encodes CASSQGGTGSSYEQYF.

The chain is built from TRBV29-1 and TRBJ2-7; 12 nucleotides line up with TRBD1. Germline V gene lookup returns CDR1 SQVTM and CDR2 ANQGSEA. The CDR3 is 12 amino acids. V lost 6 bases, J lost 5 bases, and 2 bases stayed unmatched. CDR3 protein: CSVGTGGNEQYF. The DNA of the CDR3 is TGCAGCGTGGGGACAGGGGGCAACGAGCAGTACTTC.